The subject of this entry is one T cell receptor beta chain. Its specificity is not known. This entry is derived from a study of cytomegalovirus exposure and HLA in healthy donors. Study observations and caveats: HLA restriction was apparent for most CMV-associated TCR beta chains in a later analysis. Earlier results showed most TCR beta V segments being productive about 90% or about 30% of the time.

The donors were healthy bone marrow donors. V lost 10 bases, J lost 0 bases, and 10 bases stayed unmatched. CDR1 and CDR2 (germline): LNHDA, SQIVND (reference sequence). This CDR3 is built from 16 residues. The PCR ran on 60 Vbeta and 13 Jbeta primers. The assay was immunoSEQ multiplex PCR, and TCRdb's table has in-frame clones only and misses some. The sample has fewer than 120,000 clones; approximately 82% are singletons. What was sequenced was PBMCs. The source of this sequence is a young man in good health and CMV-seropositive. This chain joins TRBV19 and TRBJ1-4, with TRBD1 matching 8 bases. Here the CDR3 reads CATKDRGGPTNEKLFF. CDR3 nucleotide sequence: TGTGCCACAAAAGACAGGGGAGGGCCAACTAATGAAAAACTGTTTTTT.